Listed below are T cell receptor beta chains from one sample, sequenced in a study of T-cell reconstitution after alpha-beta-depleted transplantation in children. From the PCR reads, TCRdb called clonotypes with MiXCR, one entry per CDR3 protein. The repertoire holds a few hundred thousand distinct CDR3 sequences, with around 15% as singletons. This specimen consisted of PBMCs, mostly from graft donor cells, obtained 360 days after TCRalphabeta/CD19-depleted stem cell transplant. Receptors were obtained from a boy less than two years old who had a stem cell transplant for Wiskott-Aldrich syndrome, so the T cells may come from the graft donor. Each CDR3 is given with its conserved first and last residue. D genes are given only for firm matches. Where a row states a size, it is once, few, many or the class of an expanded clone; other rows omit it.

V gene	J gene	D gene	clone size	CDR3 protein	CDR3 DNA
TRBV4-3	TRBJ1-3	-	few	CASSQGLRDTIYF	TGCGCCAGCAGCCAGGGACTGAGGGACACCATATATTTT
TRBV28	TRBJ2-3	-	few	CASSPILDTQYF	TGTGCCAGCAGTCCTATTTTGGATACGCAGTATTTT
TRBV20-1	TRBJ1-1	TRBD1	-	CSAREGTGHAFF	TGCAGTGCTAGAGAGGGGACAGGGCACGCTTTCTTT
TRBV5-1	TRBJ2-4	-	-	CASNDDGGYGDIQYF	TGCGCCAGCAATGATGACGGCGGCTACGGGGACATTCAGTACTTC
TRBV2	TRBJ2-7	TRBD1	-	CASRCRGLGEQYF	TGTGCCAGCAGGTGCAGGGGGCTAGGTGAGCAGTACTTC
TRBV10-3	TRBJ2-3	TRBD1	many	CAISGQGVPDTQYF	TGTGCCATCAGTGGACAGGGGGTGCCAGATACGCAGTATTTT
TRBV4-3	TRBJ2-1	-	-	CASSQDYGQSYNEQFF	TGCGCCAGCAGCCAAGATTATGGGCAGTCATACAATGAGCAGTTCTTC
TRBV20-1	TRBJ2-5	-	-	CSARAGGYQETQYF	TGCAGTGCCCGAGCCGGAGGATATCAAGAGACCCAGTACTTC
TRBV7-9	TRBJ2-2	TRBD2	-	CASSFLAGTWTGELFF	TGTGCCAGCAGCTTCCTAGCGGGAACTTGGACCGGGGAGCTGTTTTTT
TRBV12-3/TRBV12-4	TRBJ2-3	TRBD2	-	CASSSSGGAPDTQYF	TGTGCCAGCAGCTCCAGCGGGGGGGCCCCAGATACGCAGTATTTT
TRBV6-1	TRBJ2-7	-	few	CASSLLASLSYEQYF	TGTGCCAGCAGCCTCCTAGCGAGCCTTTCCTACGAGCAGTACTTC
TRBV4-3	TRBJ2-2	-	few	CASSQDLRTPGTGELFF	TGCGCCAGCAGCCAAGATCTCCGGACGCCAGGGACCGGGGAGCTGTTTTTT
TRBV21-1	TRBJ2-1	-	-	CASSKVAGPLTYNEQFF	TGTGCCAGCAGCAAAGTCGCGGGGCCCCTAACCTACAATGAGCAGTTCTTC
TRBV29-1	TRBJ2-1	-	-	CSVTGTKHNEQFF	TGCAGCGTCACCGGGACCAAGCACAATGAGCAGTTCTTC
TRBV20-1	TRBJ2-7	TRBD1	-	CSAIIPTGGAYEQYF	TGCAGTGCTATTATACCGACAGGGGGCGCCTACGAGCAGTACTTC
TRBV11-3	TRBJ2-6	-	few	CASSRTHNVLTF	TGTGCCAGCAGCCGTACCCACAACGTCCTGACTTTC